This TCR beta chain was documented in a study of blood T cell repertoires in COVID-19. TCRdb's table, derived via immunoSEQ multiplex PCR, lists solely in-frame clones and lacks some. The sample consists of about 160,000 clones, approximately 79% of them appearing once. Trimming took off 5 bases at V and 6 bases at J, with 16 bases between the two ends. Germline V gene lookup returns CDR1 MNHEY and CDR2 SMNVEV (reference sequence). This CDR3 spans 14 amino acids. Sequencing was done on a sample of peripheral blood. The sequence came from a woman of 80 years or more with acute or convalescent COVID-19. The chain links TRBV27 to TRBJ1-2; D is ambiguous. CDR3: CASSGLRHGHGYTF. The CDR3 DNA sequence: TGTGCCAGCAGTGGACTAAGACACGGTCATGGCTACACCTTC.